This T cell receptor beta chain was identified in a study of blood T cell repertoires in COVID-19. Study background: COVID-19 samples from acute and convalescent phases originated in the United States, Italy and Spain. T cells, B-cell-depleted T cells, or PBMCs provided the cDNA or gDNA that served as material.

This CDR3 spans 14 amino acids. The V gene end was trimmed by 0 bases and the J gene end by 7 bases; junction bases not matched to a gene: 3. The germline V gene encodes CDR1 SGHRS and CDR2 YFSETQ. In the source study's methods: The assay estimated nucleated cells by amplifying reference gene primers. The assay was immunoSEQ multiplex PCR, and TCRdb's table has in-frame clones only and misses some. The V and J calls and clone size come from that table; D and trimming were worked out from the DNA. The repertoire holds more than 300,000 clones, with approximately 89% as singletons. The source of this sequence is a young woman with COVID-19, enrolled during active disease. The specimen sequenced was peripheral blood. This chain connects TRBV5-1 to TRBJ1-5, with 8 bases aligning to TRBD1. CDR3 amino acids: CASSLGTGNQPQHF. The CDR3 DNA follows: TGCGCCAGCAGCTTGGGGACAGGGAACCAGCCCCAGCATTTT. The entire variable domain, with the rest obtained from reference TRBV5-1 and TRBJ1-5, is as follows: KAGVTQTPRYLIKTRGQQVTLSCSPISGHRSVSWYQQTPGQGLQFLFEYFSETQRNKGNFPGRFSGRQFSNSRSEMNVSTLELGDSALYLCASSLGTGNQPQHFGDGTRLSIL.